The 26 T cell receptor beta chains listed next were all sequenced from one sample in a study of cytomegalovirus exposure and HLA in healthy donors. Clones were read by immunoSEQ multiplex PCR, and TCRdb kept only the in-frame ones, dropping some. The sample gives 150,000 to 200,000 clones, 86% of which show up once; 2% to 3% is in the top ten. Sequencing was carried out using PBMCs. These receptors were collected from a man between 18 and 35 years old in good health and CMV-seropositive.

This sequence joins TRBV10-3 and TRBJ2-7; D is uncertain. V lost 6 bases and J lost 0, with 3 bases in between. Germline V gives CDR1 ENHRY, CDR2 SYGVKD. CDR3 length equals 11 residues. The CDR3 DNA reads as TGTGCCATCAGGGCCTCCTACGAGCAGTACTTC. It encodes CAIRASYEQYF.

DNA for the CDR3: TGCAGCGTTTCACAGGGGCCAAACTATGGCTACACCTTC. This gives the protein CSVSQGPNYGYTF. The rearrangement joins TRBV29-1 to TRBJ1-2; 7 nucleotides line up with TRBD1. This CDR3 has 13 residues. CDR1 is SQVTM, CDR2 ANQGSEA, per germline. Trimming removed 5 bases from V and 2 bases from J; junction bases left unmatched: 5.

The chain recombines TRBV4-1 with TRBJ1-5; D possibly corresponds to TRBD1 (6 bases). CDR1 is MGHRA, CDR2 YSYEKL, per germline. V gave up 1 base and J gave up 7 bases, with 14 bases separating them. The CDR3 consists of 15 residues. The DNA of the CDR3 is TGCGCCAGCAGCCAAGCGGGGCAGGGGAAACAGCCCCAGCATTTT. This translates into CASSQAGQGKQPQHF.

The chain employs TRBV30 and TRBJ2-1; 9 bases align to TRBD2. Germline values: CDR1 GTSNPN, CDR2 SVGIG (reference sequence). V was pared by 7 bases and J by 10 bases, with 14 bases of the junction left unmatched. This CDR3 region has 14 residues. The CDR3 spells CAFPRSGGSKEQFF. Written as DNA, the CDR3 is TGTGCCTTCCCTAGGAGCGGGGGGTCAAAAGAGCAGTTCTTC.

The chain couples TRBV7-9 to TRBJ2-7; TRBD2 is a possible D gene (6 bases). From germline, CDR1 is SEHNR and CDR2 FQNEAQ (reference sequence). CDR3 length: 16 residues. Deletions cut 1 base from V and 2 bases from J, with 15 bases between. The DNA for the CDR3 is TGTGCCAGCAGCTTAGTAGCGGTGACAGCACCCTACGAGCAGTACTTC. This gives the protein CASSLVAVTAPYEQYF. Variable domain in full (rest from reference TRBV7-9 and TRBJ2-7): DTGVSQNPRHKITKRGQNVTFRCDPISEHNRLYWYRQTLGQGPEFLTYFQNEAQLEKSRLLSDRFSAERPKGSFSTLEIQRTEQGDSAMYLCASSLVAVTAPYEQYFGPGTRLTVT.

The rearrangement links TRBV18 to TRBJ1-1, with unresolved D. CDR3 length: 15 amino acids. In germline, CDR1 is KGHSH, CDR2 LQKENI. The V gene lost 6 bases and the J gene lost 0 bases, with 14 bases spanning the gap. CDR3 coding DNA: TGTGCCAGCTCTCCGCCCAATTCTATGAACACTGAAGCTTTCTTT. This sequence encodes CASSPPNSMNTEAFF. The variable domain in full, with the rest retrieved from reference TRBV18 and TRBJ1-1, is NAGVMQNPRHLVRRRGQEARLRCSPMKGHSHVYWYRQLPEEGLKFMVYLQKENIIDESGMPKERFSAEFPKEGPSILRIQQVVRGDSAAYFCASSPPNSMNTEAFFGQGTRLTVV.

V and J are TRBV6-5 and TRBJ2-7; tentative D call: TRBD1 (6 bases). Germline V gene data show CDR1 as MNHEY and CDR2 as SVGAGI. The length of the CDR3 is 11 residues. V was pared by 11 bases and J by 2 bases, with 10 bases between. CDR3 nucleotide sequence: TGTGCCCCGAAGGGGGCCTACGAGCAGTACTTC. Protein sequence: CAPKGAYEQYF.

This clone came up once. J is TRBJ2-1 and V is TRBV7-3; TRBD2 might be the D (5 bases). Germline CDR1 is SGHTA and CDR2 is FQGTGA. CDR3 size: 15 residues. V was pared by 5 bases and J by 0 bases, with 11 bases between. In DNA, the CDR3 is TGTGCCAGCAGCCTGGACGGGGACTCCTACAATGAGCAGTTCTTC. As protein: CASSLDGDSYNEQFF.

The chain has TRBV5-4 and TRBJ1-4, with D maybe TRBD1 (6 bases). Trimming pared 3 bases from V and 0 bases from J, leaving 9 bases between. Germline CDR1 is SGHNT and CDR2 is YYREEE (reference sequence). The CDR3 is 15 amino acids. The CDR3 region has the DNA TGTGCCAGCAGCTACCGACAGGCAACTAATGAAAAACTGTTTTTT. Translated: CASSYRQATNEKLFF.

This clone is a singleton in its sample. The rearrangement links TRBV7-2 to TRBJ2-7, with 8 bases fitting TRBD2. This CDR3 has 15 residues. From germline, CDR1 is SGHTA and CDR2 FQGNSA. The V segment lost 3 bases and the J segment 3 bases; nucleotides outside the gene matches: 7. DNA of the CDR3: TGTGCCAGCAGCTTCCGGCTAGCGGGCCTCTACGAGCAGTACTTC. This encodes CASSFRLAGLYEQYF.

This clone occurred once. This chain links TRBV13 with TRBJ2-1, with 8 bases that match TRBD2. The CDR3 is made up of 17 amino acids. Germline CDR1 is PRHDT and CDR2 is FYEKMQ (reference sequence). With V trimmed by 0 bases and J by 4 bases, 8 bases remained unmatched. CDR3 coding DNA: TGTGCCAGCAGCTTAGGCAAAGGCAGCGGGGGATACAATGAGCAGTTCTTC. This gives the protein CASSLGKGSGGYNEQFF.

V usage is TRBV7-6 and J usage is TRBJ2-3, with 8 bases identical to TRBD2. CDR3 length: 14 residues. V shed 3 bases, J shed 1 base, and the junction held 0 bases outside the gene matches. The germline V gene has CDR1 SGHVS and CDR2 FNYEAQ. CDR3: CASSFGGGTDTQYF. The CDR3 nucleotides are TGTGCCAGCAGCTTCGGGGGGGGCACAGATACGCAGTATTTT.

The chain employs TRBV4-3 and TRBJ2-7, with D tentatively TRBD1 (5 bases). V shed 0 bases and J shed 1 base, with 10 bases lying between them. The CDR3 sequence is 15 residues long. Germline-derived CDR1 and CDR2 are LGHNA and YSLEER. The CDR3 nucleotides are TGCGCCAGCAGCCAAGATTGGGCAGGGTCCTACGAGCAGTACTTC. Encoded protein: CASSQDWAGSYEQYF.

This chain joins TRBV9 and TRBJ2-3; D call uncertain. The V end was cut by 4 bases, the J end by 2 bases, with 14 bases between. CDR3 size: 15 residues. The germline V gene encodes CDR1 SGDLS and CDR2 YYNGEE. CDR3 sequence (DNA): TGTGCCAGCAGCCCCTATGGCGCGGACACAGATACGCAGTATTTT. This gives the protein CASSPYGADTDTQYF.

This clone was counted a single time. The rearrangement uses TRBV11-2 and TRBJ2-2, with D perhaps TRBD1 (5 bases). Deletions cut 6 bases from V and 3 bases from J, with 11 bases between. CDR3 length: 14 amino acids. Germline values: CDR1 SGHAT, CDR2 FQNNGV. The CDR3 DNA reads as TGTGCCAGCAGTCAGGGAACCTACACCGGGGAGCTGTTTTTT. Translating gives CASSQGTYTGELFF.

The chain carries TRBV2 and TRBJ2-5; 7 bases map to TRBD1. The V gene end was trimmed by 10 bases and the J gene end by 5 bases; junction bases not matched to a gene: 13. The CDR3 consists of 14 residues. Looked up from germline, CDR1 is SNHLY and CDR2 is FYNNEI. The CDR3 sequence is CAMGTTGSPETQYF. For the CDR3, the DNA is TGTGCCATGGGGACGACAGGGTCCCCCGAGACCCAGTACTTC.

This chain joins TRBV7-9 and TRBJ1-2; 10 bases align to TRBD1. The CDR3 spans 15 residues. Germline V gene data show CDR1 as SEHNR and CDR2 as FQNEAQ (reference sequence). V gave up 2 bases and J gave up 6 bases; unmatched junction bases: 6. CDR3 DNA sequence: TGTGCCAGCAGCTTAAAGGGGGACAGGGGAGATGGCTACACCTTC. Its translation is CASSLKGDRGDGYTF.

The chain couples TRBV27 to TRBJ1-5; possibly TRBD1 for D (5 bases). Trimming removed 7 bases from V and 4 bases from J, with 8 bases in between. Germline V gives CDR1 MNHEY, CDR2 SMNVEV (reference sequence). This CDR3 region has 12 residues. The CDR3 spells CASTTGNQPQHF. The DNA for the CDR3 is TGTGCCAGCACAACAGGAAATCAGCCCCAGCATTTT.

The chain couples TRBV19 to TRBJ2-7; 12 bases fit TRBD2. CDR1 is LNHDA, CDR2 SQIVND, per germline (reference sequence). This CDR3 region has 15 residues. The trim removed 2 bases at V and 10 bases at J, leaving 9 bases unmatched. Here the CDR3 reads CASSIRTSGTQSQYF. The CDR3, as DNA: TGTGCCAGTAGTATACGGACTAGCGGGACCCAATCACAGTACTTC.

The CDR3, as DNA: TGCGCCAGCAGCCCTCACGACAGGAACTCTGGAAACACCATATATTTT. It codes for CASSPHDRNSGNTIYF. This sequence joins TRBV4-3 and TRBJ1-3, with D tentatively TRBD1 (6 bases). The CDR3 contains 16 residues. Germline V gene sequence: CDR1 LGHNA, CDR2 YSLEER. V was trimmed by 4 bases and J by 0 bases, leaving 13 bases between them.

The chain uses TRBV7-8 and TRBJ2-1, with no clear D. The CDR3 is 14 residues long. Trimming pared 3 bases from V and 2 bases from J, leaving 8 bases between. Germline lookup yields CDR1 SGHVS and CDR2 FQNEAQ. Here the CDR3 reads CASSFLGPYNEQFF. CDR3 nucleotide sequence: TGTGCCAGCAGCTTCCTGGGCCCCTACAATGAGCAGTTCTTC.

This clone was seen only once. The rearrangement joins TRBV5-1 to TRBJ1-5, with TRBD1 identical over 7 bases. With V trimmed by 0 bases and J by 5 bases, 2 bases remained unmatched. Germline CDR1 and CDR2: SGHRS and YFSETQ. This CDR3 region has 14 residues. In DNA, the CDR3 is TGCGCCAGCAGCTTGGGGCAGGGGGATCAGCCCCAGCATTTT. It encodes CASSLGQGDQPQHF.

The chain joins TRBV7-9 to TRBJ1-1; D gene uncertain. Germline assignment: CDR1 SEHNR and CDR2 FQNEAQ (reference sequence). Trimming pared 5 bases from V and 0 bases from J, leaving 13 bases between. This CDR3 is built from 15 residues. The CDR3 DNA is TGTGCCAGCAGCACAACCAAGGAGATGAACACTGAAGCTTTCTTT. This translates into CASSTTKEMNTEAFF.

As concerns this clone: At one end, the junction sequence differs from germline, possibly due to a read error. The rearrangement uses TRBV9 and TRBJ2-5; D unclear. CDR1 and CDR2 (germline): SGDLS, YYNGEE. This CDR3 comprises 8 residues. The CDR3 DNA sequence: TGTGCCAGCAGCCCACAACACTTC. Translated: CASSPQHF.

This chain uses TRBV2 with TRBJ1-5, with 9 bases lining up with TRBD1. V shed 6 bases, J shed 6 bases, and the junction held 6 bases outside the gene matches. This CDR3 has 14 residues. CDR1 SNHLY and CDR2 FYNNEI come from the germline V gene. In DNA form, the CDR3 reads TGTGCCAGCAGGGGGACAGGGCCAAGTCAGCCCCAGCATTTT. This codes for CASRGTGPSQPQHF.

The rearrangement uses TRBV28 and TRBJ2-5; 8 nucleotides align to TRBD1. The trim removed 7 bases at V and 2 bases at J, leaving 3 bases unmatched. There are 13 residues in the CDR3. Germline-derived CDR1 and CDR2 are MDHEN and SYDVKM. CDR3 DNA sequence: TGTGCCAGCACGCGGACAGGGCAAGAGACCCAGTACTTC. Translating gives CASTRTGQETQYF.